The 30 T cell receptor beta chains reported below all come from one sample, sequenced in a study of response to subunit inactivated influenza vaccine. TCRdb re-analysed the RT-PCR reads in MiXCR, keeping a single row per CDR3 protein. The sample lists about 240,000 distinct CDR3 sequences; 9% to 15% were seen once. The specimen was non-naive T cells sorted from PBMCs, collected about 14 days before vaccination. The receptors here all came from a man aged 45-65 years who received an inactivated influenza vaccine.

The sample holds many counts of this clonotype. The V call is TRBV4-2, the J call TRBJ2-7; D remains unclear. V shed 0 bases and J shed 13 bases, with 16 bases lying between them. The V gene's germline CDR1 is LGHNA and CDR2 YNFKEQ. The CDR3 length is 13 residues. This CDR3 is CASSQERRLERYF. The CDR3 DNA reads as TGTGCCAGCAGCCAAGAGAGGCGGCTGGAACGATACTTC.

This clonotype was detected only a few times. This rearrangement joins TRBV5-1 to TRBJ1-1; D uncertain. Between the trimmed V and J ends, which lost 0 bases and 4 bases, there was a span of 7 bases. Germline-derived CDR1 and CDR2 are SGHRS and YFSETQ. This CDR3 is built from 13 residues. For the CDR3, the DNA is TGCGCCAGCAGCTTGGAAGTTGTCACTGAAGCTTTCTTT. Its translation: CASSLEVVTEAFF.

DNA for the CDR3: TGCAGTGCTAGAGGGACAGACTATGGCTACACCTTC. Translating it yields CSARGTDYGYTF. This chain connects TRBV20-1 to TRBJ1-2; TRBD1 is a possible D gene (6 bases). The V end was cut by 1 base, the J end by 3 bases, with 6 bases between. Germline V gene sequence: CDR1 DFQATT, CDR2 SNEGSKA (reference sequence). The CDR3 consists of 12 residues.

The CDR3 is CASSLRLAGRTGELFF. The CDR3 bases are TGTGCCAGCAGTTTAAGATTAGCGGGAAGGACCGGGGAGCTGTTTTTT. The chain combines TRBV28 with TRBJ2-2, with TRBD2 matching 8 bases. From germline, CDR1 is MDHEN and CDR2 SYDVKM. J lost 5 bases, V lost 2 bases, and 7 bases had no gene match. The CDR3 extends over 16 amino acids.

The rearrangement links TRBV18 to TRBJ2-5; TRBD2 matches 14 bases. Germline values: CDR1 KGHSH, CDR2 LQKENI. The length of the CDR3 is 17 residues. V shed 6 bases and J 2 bases; nucleotides not matched to a gene: 8. DNA of the CDR3: TGTGCCAGCTCGTATGGGACTAGCGGGAGCGGACAAGAGACCCAGTACTTC. Amino acid sequence: CASSYGTSGSGQETQYF.

This clonotype was seen a handful of times. This rearrangement joins TRBV18 to TRBJ2-5, with a possible D match to TRBD1 (7 bases). This CDR3 comprises 14 residues. V was shortened by 3 bases and J by 5 bases, with 13 bases between the two germline ends. The germline V gene encodes CDR1 KGHSH and CDR2 LQKENI. CDR3 residues: CASSPETGRETQYF. CDR3 nucleotides: TGTGCCAGCTCACCCGAGACAGGGAGGGAGACCCAGTACTTC.

The chain links TRBV20-1 to TRBJ2-7; 7 bases line up with TRBD1. The CDR3 has 17 residues. Trimming took 2 bases from V and 4 from J; bases not matched to a gene: 17. Germline-derived CDR1 and CDR2 are DFQATT and SNEGSKA (reference sequence). CDR3 protein: CSARPLKGQTFIYEQYF. Written as DNA, the CDR3 is TGCAGTGCTAGACCTCTTAAGGGACAGACTTTCATTTACGAGCAGTACTTC.

This clonotype appeared many times. The gene calls are TRBV5-1 and TRBJ1-3, with D possibly TRBD1 on 5 matching bases. Germline CDR1 and CDR2: SGHRS and YFSETQ. The CDR3 runs to 14 residues. Trimming pared 0 bases from V and 4 bases from J, leaving 8 bases between. CDR3 amino acids: CASSLDGAGNTIYF. Written as DNA, the CDR3 is TGCGCCAGCAGCTTGGACGGGGCGGGAAACACCATATATTTT. The variable domain in full, with the rest retrieved from reference TRBV5-1 and TRBJ1-3, is KAGVTQTPRYLIKTRGQQVTLSCSPISGHRSVSWYQQTPGQGLQFLFEYFSETQRNKGNFPGRFSGRQFSNSRSEMNVSTLELGDSALYLCASSLDGAGNTIYFGEGSWLTVV.

The gene calls are TRBV15 and TRBJ2-7, with 11 bases fitting TRBD1. After removal of 2 bases from V and 5 bases from J, the junction contained 8 bases not matched to a gene. This CDR3 spans 16 amino acids. Looked up from germline, CDR1 is LNHNV and CDR2 is YYDKDF (reference sequence). DNA of the CDR3: TGTGCCACCAGCAGACAAAAAGGACAGGGGGCAAACGAGCAGTACTTC. This gives the protein CATSRQKGQGANEQYF.

This sequence joins TRBV6-1 and TRBJ1-2; D perhaps matches TRBD1 (5 bases). Deletions cut 10 bases from V and 7 bases from J, with 19 bases between. Germline-derived CDR1 and CDR2 are MNHNS and SASEGT. The CDR3 runs 13 residues. The CDR3 DNA reads TGTGCCACCAGGGTCACCATCGGGGGTGGCTACACCTTC. It is translated as CATRVTIGGGYTF.

V is TRBV28 and J is TRBJ1-1, with D possibly matching TRBD1 (6 bases). Germline V lookup: CDR1 MDHEN, CDR2 SYDVKM. The CDR3 consists of 14 residues. V dropped 2 bases and J dropped 5 bases, with 12 bases sitting between them. CDR3 residues: CASSLRGARTEAFF. The CDR3 bases are TGTGCCAGCAGTTTAAGGGGGGCGAGGACTGAAGCTTTCTTT.

V usage is TRBV7-9 and J usage is TRBJ1-3; perhaps TRBD1 as D (5 bases). V was trimmed by 4 bases and J by 1 base, leaving 5 bases between them. The CDR3 is 13 residues long. The germline V gene has CDR1 SEHNR and CDR2 FQNEAQ (reference sequence). The CDR3 here is CASSSGSGNTIYF. The CDR3 DNA reads TGTGCCAGCAGCTCAGGGTCTGGAAACACCATATATTTT.

V and J are TRBV3-1 and TRBJ2-7; D gene ambiguous. Germline V gene lookup returns CDR1 LGHDT and CDR2 YNNKEL (reference sequence). The CDR3 is made up of 13 amino acids. Between the trimmed V and J ends, which lost 4 bases and 2 bases, there was a span of 9 bases. The CDR3 sequence: CASSPTPTYEQYF. CDR3 nucleotide sequence: TGTGCCAGCAGCCCGACACCAACCTACGAGCAGTACTTC.

The chain is built from TRBV5-1 and TRBJ1-1; D possibly corresponds to TRBD1 (5 bases). Germline V gene sequence: CDR1 SGHRS, CDR2 YFSETQ. This CDR3 contains 14 residues. The ends were cut back, 0 bases at V and 3 bases at J, with 9 bases in the middle. The CDR3 DNA reads as TGCGCCAGCAGCTTGGCCGGGGGGGACACTGAAGCTTTCTTT. This gives the protein CASSLAGGDTEAFF.

The chain is built from TRBV4-3 and TRBJ2-6; maybe TRBD1 (6 bases). Between the trimmed V and J ends, which lost 3 bases and 0 bases, there was a span of 12 bases. The CDR3 is 17 residues long. Germline V lookup: CDR1 LGHNA, CDR2 YSLEER. The CDR3 region has the DNA TGCGCCAGCAGCCAGGCTACAGGGAACTCTGGGGCCAACGTCCTGACTTTC. Amino acid sequence: CASSQATGNSGANVLTF.

The V and J genes are TRBV6-2 or TRBV6-3 and TRBJ2-6, with D perhaps given as TRBD1 or TRBD2 (5 bases each). V was trimmed by 6 bases and J by 0 bases, leaving 15 bases between them. Germline-derived CDR1 and CDR2 are MNHEY and SVGEGT. The CDR3 runs 17 residues. The CDR3 DNA reads TGTGCCAGCAGAAACCGGGACCGATTCTCTGGGGCCAACGTCCTGACTTTC. It translates to CASRNRDRFSGANVLTF.

The chain uses TRBV2 and TRBJ2-5, with 13 bases lining up with TRBD2. Germline CDR1 and CDR2: SNHLY and FYNNEI. The CDR3 is made up of 17 amino acids. The V gene end was trimmed by 8 bases and the J gene end by 3 bases; junction bases not matched to a gene: 12. The CDR3 sequence is CASLAGTSGAVKETQYF. The CDR3 bases are TGTGCCAGCTTAGCCGGGACTAGCGGGGCGGTTAAAGAGACCCAGTACTTC.

The rearrangement joins TRBV4-3 to TRBJ2-1; 8 bases match TRBD1. Per germline, CDR1 LGHNA and CDR2 YSLEER. With V trimmed by 4 bases and J by 10 bases, 12 bases remained unmatched. This CDR3 region has 15 residues. The CDR3 protein is CASSPPGQGPREQFF. In nucleotides, the CDR3 is TGCGCCAGCAGCCCCCCAGGACAGGGACCCCGCGAGCAGTTCTTC.

Only a few counts were recorded for this clonotype. The chain has TRBV12-3 or TRBV12-4 and TRBJ2-1; 7 nucleotides agree with TRBD2. V gave up 3 bases and J gave up 10 bases; unmatched junction bases: 15. This CDR3 contains 16 residues. In DNA, the CDR3 is TGTGCCAGCAGTTTCGGTGTAGGACTAGGTTCACCCGAGCAGTTCTTC. Protein product: CASSFGVGLGSPEQFF.

This clonotype was counted ten times or more. This chain connects TRBV6-2 or TRBV6-3 to TRBJ2-4; D is possibly TRBD1 (6 bases). CDR3 length equals 20 residues. V lost 2 bases and J lost 0, with 23 bases in between. Per germline, CDR1 MNHEY and CDR2 SVGEGT. CDR3 nucleotide sequence: TGTGCCAGCAGTTACACGCCGGGACACGGAAATACCCTAGCCAAAAACATTCAGTACTTC. Translation gives CASSYTPGHGNTLAKNIQYF.

There are many counts of this clonotype. The V call is TRBV9, the J call TRBJ2-5; perhaps D is TRBD1 or TRBD2 (5 bases each). Between the trimmed V and J ends, which lost 0 bases and 3 bases, there was a span of 12 bases. Germline V gene sequence: CDR1 SGDLS, CDR2 YYNGEE. The CDR3 has 15 amino acids. The CDR3 DNA reads as TGTGCCAGCAGCGTAGAGGGGACGGCGGAAGAGACCCAGTACTTC. This sequence encodes CASSVEGTAEETQYF.

This clonotype was seen more than once but under ten times. The chain joins TRBV27 to TRBJ2-7; D tentatively fits TRBD1 or TRBD2 (6 bases each). The CDR3 runs to 15 residues. The V end was cut by 6 bases, the J end by 2 bases, with 17 bases between. Germline CDR1 MNHEY, CDR2 SMNVEV (reference sequence). The DNA of the CDR3 is TGTGCCAGCAGAGATCAGGGGAGGTACCCCTACGAGCAGTACTTC. Translation: CASRDQGRYPYEQYF.

This chain connects TRBV18 to TRBJ2-1; 11 nucleotides agree with TRBD2. Germline CDR1 KGHSH, CDR2 LQKENI. The CDR3 covers 16 residues. J was trimmed by 5 bases and V by 3 bases; bases with no gene match: 6. The CDR3 loop is CASSPTSGTIHNEQFF. For the CDR3, the DNA is TGTGCCAGCTCACCGACTAGCGGGACGATTCACAATGAGCAGTTCTTC.

This clonotype has more than one count but fewer than ten. The chain has TRBV7-2 and TRBJ2-3; D possibly corresponds to TRBD1 (6 bases). Per germline, CDR1 SGHTA and CDR2 FQGNSA. The CDR3 loop spans 14 amino acids. V was cut by 4 bases and J by 6 bases, with 14 bases left in between. The chain's CDR3 is CASSWTVRGDTQYF. The CDR3 DNA reads TGTGCCAGCAGCTGGACAGTAAGGGGGGATACGCAGTATTTT.

In this sample, this clonotype turned up many times. The V gene is TRBV5-1, the J gene TRBJ2-1, with 8 bases identical to TRBD1. CDR3 length: 15 residues. V was pared by 2 bases and J by 8 bases, with 9 bases of the junction left unmatched. CDR1 and CDR2 from the germline V gene are SGHRS and YFSETQ. The DNA of the CDR3 is TGCGCCAGCAGCTTTTTGGACAGGGTGAGGGATGAGCAGTTCTTC. It specifies CASSFLDRVRDEQFF. The full variable domain, rest sourced from reference TRBV5-1 and TRBJ2-1, is KAGVTQTPRYLIKTRGQQVTLSCSPISGHRSVSWYQQTPGQGLQFLFEYFSETQRNKGNFPGRFSGRQFSNSRSEMNVSTLELGDSALYLCASSFLDRVRDEQFFGPGTRLTVL.

In the case of this clonotype: Just one base apart from a much larger clone, this may be a read error. The missing conserved phenylalanine or tryptophan at the end of this CDR3 makes a read error likely. This chain uses TRBV7-2 with TRBJ2-3; possible D gene TRBD1, 5 bases. Per germline, CDR1 SGHTA and CDR2 FQGNSA. This CDR3 spans 14 amino acids. Deletions cut 2 bases from V and 1 base from J, with 7 bases between. The CDR3 loop is CASSLSTGTDTQYS. The DNA of the CDR3 is TGTGCCAGCAGCTTATCGACAGGCACAGATACGCAGTATTCT.

This clonotype was recorded many times. The V call is TRBV11-2, the J call TRBJ2-2, with unresolved D. Germline V lookup: CDR1 SGHAT, CDR2 FQNNGV. This CDR3 is built from 15 residues. Trimming shortened V by 5 bases and J by 0 bases, and 10 bases separated the two germline ends. The CDR3 spells CASSRGRTNTGELFF. The CDR3 bases are TGTGCCAGCAGCCGCGGACGTACGAACACCGGGGAGCTGTTTTTT. The full variable domain, completed using reference TRBV11-2 and TRBJ2-2, is EAGVAQSPRYKIIEKRQSVAFWCNPISGHATLYWYQQILGQGPKLLIQFQNNGVVDDSQLPKDRFSAERLKGVDSTLKIQPAKLEDSAVYLCASSRGRTNTGELFFGEGSRLTVL.

This clonotype has more than one count but fewer than ten. This chain links TRBV9 with TRBJ2-1, with a tentative D call TRBD1 (6 bases). The V end was cut by 0 bases, the J end by 3 bases, with 13 bases between. The CDR3 totals 16 residues. Germline V gene lookup returns CDR1 SGDLS and CDR2 YYNGEE. CDR3 in DNA: TGTGCCAGCAGCGTAGCTGGGGACACCCTCTACAATGAGCAGTTCTTC. Translation gives CASSVAGDTLYNEQFF.

This clonotype was counted ten times or more. As DNA, the CDR3 is TGCAGCGTCACTCGCGACGGAAACACCATATATTTT. It encodes CSVTRDGNTIYF. The chain has TRBV29-1 and TRBJ1-3; D is unresolved. Trimming shortened V by 6 bases and J by 4 bases, and 10 bases separated the two germline ends. The CDR3 covers 12 residues. In germline, CDR1 is SQVTM, CDR2 ANQGSEA.

This clonotype has ten or more counts. The rearrangement joins TRBV6-2 or TRBV6-3 to TRBJ1-1, with 7 bases lining up with TRBD1. Germline V lookup: CDR1 MNHEY, CDR2 SVGEGT. The CDR3 contains 13 residues. After removal of 6 bases from V and 3 bases from J, the junction contained 4 bases not matched to a gene. The CDR3 DNA follows: TGTGCCAGCAGACTAGACAGGGACACTGAAGCTTTCTTT. Translated: CASRLDRDTEAFF.